This T cell receptor (beta chain) was sequenced during a study of identical twins (dated by TCRdb to between 2015 and 2016). In the study overall: The study deep-sequenced TCR alpha and beta repertoires from monozygotic twins, unrelated adults of various ages and cord blood to test whether fetal clonotypes persist. To rule out contamination, the twin experiments were replicated at different times with different library preparation protocols. The paper as a whole reports these results and caveats: Fewer insertions were carried by abundant cord blood beta clonotypes; a weaker similar trend was observed in young adult naive repertoires, while no such trend was observed in memory repertoires. Because the same donors could not be followed over many years, the conclusions depended on cross-sectional statistical analysis. Zero-insertion analyses could be partly confounded by invariant T cells such as MAIT and iNKT, although diverse VJ usage argued against such confounding for most clonotypes. Compared with coincidental sharing between unrelated individuals, an excess of low generation-probability sequences was observed among out-of-frame TCR alpha sequences shared between twins. The excess sharing between twins in beta out-of-frame sequences was weaker because fewer shared sequences reduced the signal-to-noise ratio. Out-of-frame TCR alpha sharing in monozygotic twins was systematically underestimated by recombination models, whereas sharing between unrelated individuals was in agreement with the recombination models.

Every donor was a healthy Caucasian. The twin cohort consisted of three pairs of female monozygotic twins, all aged about 18 to 29 years. RNA for TCR libraries was isolated from peripheral blood mononuclear cells. The table lists this clonotype with a few counts. Its antigen specificity is not known. Base qualities are not provided; no much larger clone lies one nucleotide away. Preparation of the library involved 5' RACE. Data came from an Illumina HiSeq 2000. A universal primer binding site was introduced by template switching, and a unique molecular identifier was present in the final cDNA, enabling accurate counting of TCR cDNA molecules. Specific primers in the conserved constant-segment region were used to synthesize first-strand cDNA for the TCR alpha and beta chains. Each cDNA library was double barcoded, with a SMART-Mk sample barcode plus Illumina barcodes, to control for contamination. TruSeq adapter sequences along with Illumina sample barcodes were introduced in two successive PCR steps. Sequencing of the TCR alpha and beta cDNA libraries was done on the Illumina HiSeq platform using custom primers. On the study's bioinformatics: Unique molecular identifiers were extracted from raw reads with MiGEC, and CDR3 positions were determined with MiXCR. For each individual, recombination models were inferred using an EM algorithm with the repgenHMM and IGoR tools. The analysis of shared clonotypes was done with the tcR package in R, with sharing normalized by the product of cloneset sizes. To study raw recombination free of thymic and clonal selection effects, out-of-frame nonproductive sequences were analyzed. TCRdb passed the public sequencing reads through fastp at Q25 and MiXCR, retaining productive beta sequences. Rows with one shared CDR3 protein collapse into an entry with the most common genes and DNA. The V and J calls were determined by TCRdb, not by the authors. Counted in this sample were some 790,000 distinct CDR3 sequences; about 18% of them appeared once. Of the sample, approximately 14% falls within the top ten clones.

Looking up the germline V gene yields CDR1 SGHTA and CDR2 FQGNSA. Counted from cysteine to phenylalanine, this CDR3 has 13 amino acids. The kept DNA is CDR3 alone, 39 bases in frame from the first base. Trimming at the junction amounts to 3 bases on V and 5 bases on J, and the germline ends lie 10 bases apart. A further study also used this sample, focusing on T cells expressing NK-cell markers. Per the second study: Three sorted T-cell subsets (CD3+CD56+NKG2C+, CD3+CD56+NKG2C- and CD3+CD56-NKG2C+) from about 8 donors had their TCR beta-chain repertoires profiled. Seven of the eight sequenced donors were HCMV-seropositive and one was HCMV-seronegative. To restrict sorting to alphabetaTCR-expressing T cells, an anti-gammadeltaTCR antibody was added in several experiments. In over 5 donors, the dominant CD3+CD56+NKG2C+ clonotypes were among the top 10 CD8+ clonotypes and accounted for about 1.0-7.5% of CD8+ T cells. Those dominant clonotypes were again the most abundant among CD3+CD56-NKG2C+ cells in a few donors, at about 28.3-60.1%. Whether the expanded NKG2C-expressing T cell clones were specific for HCMV antigens remained unclear. All eight donors whose samples were sequenced were randomly selected healthy volunteers, three of them men and five women. HCMV-specific IgG was detected in serum with a commercial ELISA kit to determine HCMV serostatus. For about 6 donors, bulk peripheral blood T-cell repertoires were additionally sequenced from unsorted PBMC. MIGEC was used to demultiplex reads and group reads by UMI, and MiTCR was used to assemble and quantify clonotypes. To exclude erroneous sequences, any TCR cDNA sequence not supported by at least two reads was discarded. The tcR package was used for downstream repertoire analysis, and clonotypes were matched across fractions by CDR3 nucleotide sequence plus V segment. VDJmatch was used to annotate antigen specificity against VDJdb, with one amino acid substitution in CDR3 allowed.

Specimen: PBMCs. The chain joins TRBV7-2 to TRBJ1-2, with no confidently assigned D gene. The source is a woman younger than 35 in good health. The nucleotides are TGTGCCAGCAGCTTTGACCCTCCTTATGGCTACACCTTC. The encoded protein is CASSFDPPYGYTF.